Below are 30 T cell receptor beta chains sequenced from a single sample in a study of identical twins. TCRdb re-derived calls from the 5' RACE reads in MiXCR, one entry per CDR3 protein. This sample has about 470,000 distinct CDR3 sequences, with roughly a quarter found just once. These data also featured in a second study, about T cells expressing NK-cell markers.

What was sequenced was CD4+ T cells sorted from blood. The source is a woman aged 18 to 35 in good health.

This clonotype was observed a few times. The genes are TRBV7-9 and TRBJ1-5; no clear D. V shed 1 base and J shed 9 bases, with 7 bases lying between them. CDR1 SEHNR and CDR2 FQNEAQ come from the germline V gene (reference sequence). The CDR3 runs 12 residues. In DNA form, the CDR3 reads TGTGCCAGCAGCTTAGATAGGGCGCCCCAGCATTTT. Translating gives CASSLDRAPQHF.

This clonotype was seen more than once but under ten times. The J gene is TRBJ2-5, the V gene TRBV25-1, with D perhaps TRBD1 (6 bases). V lost 2 bases and J lost 5, with 9 bases in between. The CDR3 contains 13 residues. CDR1 is MGHDK, CDR2 SYGVNS, per germline. CDR3 in DNA: TGTGCCAGCAGTGAAGGGGGCAGGGAGACCCAGTACTTC. It specifies CASSEGGRETQYF.

The chain recombines TRBV12-3 or TRBV12-4 with TRBJ2-3; TRBD2 matches 13 bases. This CDR3 comprises 16 residues. J gave up 4 bases and V 6 bases, and 7 bases lay outside the gene matches. For the CDR3, the DNA is TGTGCCAGCAGGAGGACTAGCGGGAGAGTCGCAGATACGCAGTATTTT. Amino acid sequence: CASRRTSGRVADTQYF.

The rearrangement joins TRBV29-1 to TRBJ1-5; D might be TRBD1 (5 bases). Trimming took off 2 bases at V and 5 bases at J, with 10 bases between the two ends. CDR1 and CDR2 (germline): SQVTM, ANQGSEA. There are 13 residues in the CDR3. The CDR3: CSVESGRDQPQHF. The CDR3 DNA reads TGCAGCGTTGAAAGCGGCAGGGATCAGCCCCAGCATTTT.

This clonotype has just a few counts. The genes are TRBV12-3 or TRBV12-4 and TRBJ2-1; 10 positions agree with TRBD2. V was pared by 8 bases and J by 4 bases, with 2 bases of the junction left unmatched. This CDR3 spans 13 amino acids. The CDR3 nucleotides are TGTGCCAGCGGAGCGGGGGGGTACAATGAGCAGTTCTTC. Its protein product is CASGAGGYNEQFF.

This clonotype was detected a few times. The V gene is TRBV5-1, the J gene TRBJ2-1; TRBD1 matches at 8 bases. Germline CDR1 is SGHRS and CDR2 is YFSETQ. This CDR3 has 13 amino acids. Trimming at V came to 4 bases and at J to 8 bases, leaving 5 bases not matched to a gene. For the CDR3, the DNA is TGCGCCAGCAGCCTAGGACAGGGCTATGAGCAGTTCTTC. It encodes CASSLGQGYEQFF.

This clonotype has a count of ten or more. This chain connects TRBV15 to TRBJ2-7; D gene unclear. This CDR3 is 13 amino acids long. Germline V gives CDR1 LNHNV, CDR2 YYDKDF (reference sequence). V shed 5 bases and J shed 2 bases, with 10 bases lying between them. The CDR3 sequence: CATSLKGAYEQYF. The CDR3 DNA sequence: TGTGCCACCAGCTTAAAAGGAGCCTACGAGCAGTACTTC.

This clonotype has just a few counts. The rearrangement joins TRBV20-1 to TRBJ1-1, with a tentative D call TRBD1 (5 bases). Trimming left V 4 bases short and J 1 base short, with 13 bases between. The CDR3 has 14 residues. Germline V CDR1 and CDR2: DFQATT, SNEGSKA (reference sequence). The CDR3 sequence: CSAKMGRENTEAFF. CDR3 DNA: TGCAGTGCTAAAATGGGACGGGAGAACACTGAAGCTTTCTTT.

The CDR3 reads CASLTGVEQYF. DNA of the CDR3: TGTGCCAGCCTGACAGGGGTCGAGCAGTACTTC. This chain joins TRBV5-8 and TRBJ2-7; TRBD1 agrees at 8 bases. The V segment lost 7 bases and the J segment 6 bases; nucleotides outside the gene matches: 3. This CDR3 is built from 11 residues. Per the germline V gene, CDR1 is SGHTS and CDR2 is YDEGEE.

The rearrangement uses TRBV24-1 and TRBJ2-3, with D uncertain. V lost 12 bases and J lost 2, with 11 bases in between. Germline V CDR1 and CDR2: KGHDR, SFDVKD. CDR3 length: 12 amino acids. CDR3 amino acids: CAAGGDTDTQYF. DNA for the CDR3: TGTGCCGCTGGCGGAGACACAGATACGCAGTATTTT.

The chain joins TRBV3-1 to TRBJ2-3; no clear D gene. This CDR3 region has 14 residues. CDR1 is LGHDT and CDR2 is YNNKEL in the germline V gene (reference sequence). V was cut by 1 base and J by 7 bases, with 12 bases left in between. CDR3 loop: CASSQGPLGNTQYF. CDR3 coding DNA: TGTGCCAGCAGCCAAGGGCCCTTGGGGAATACGCAGTATTTT.

V gene TRBV29-1 combines with J gene TRBJ1-1; 7 nucleotides line up with TRBD1. Germline V gene lookup returns CDR1 SQVTM and CDR2 ANQGSEA. V shed 8 bases and J 5 bases; nucleotides not matched to a gene: 8. The CDR3 is 12 amino acids. CDR3 sequence reads: CSCTPQGTEAFF. CDR3 DNA: TGCAGCTGCACCCCACAGGGGACTGAAGCTTTCTTT. Filled out from reference TRBV29-1 and TRBJ1-1, the complete variable domain reads SAVISQKPSRDICQRGTSLTIQCQVDSQVTMMFWYRQQPGQSLTLIATANQGSEATYESGFVIDKFPISRPNLTFSTLTVSNMSPEDSSIYLCSCTPQGTEAFFGQGTRLTVV.

This clonotype was detected only once. The chain employs TRBV20-1 and TRBJ1-3, with 9 bases aligning to TRBD1. This CDR3 has 16 amino acids. V shed 0 bases and J 4 bases; nucleotides not matched to a gene: 7. Germline CDR1 is DFQATT and CDR2 is SNEGSKA (reference sequence). This CDR3 is CSARDGRTGDGNTIYF. CDR3 DNA: TGCAGTGCTAGAGACGGGAGGACAGGGGACGGAAACACCATATATTTT.

The chain combines TRBV29-1 with TRBJ1-2; D perhaps matches TRBD1 (5 bases). Germline CDR1 SQVTM, CDR2 ANQGSEA. Trimming shortened V by 7 bases and J by 3 bases, and 15 bases separated the two germline ends. This CDR3 comprises 13 residues. The CDR3 here is CSALGGTDYGYTF. CDR3 in DNA: TGCAGCGCTTTGGGGGGGACGGACTATGGCTACACCTTC.

This clonotype occurred a few times. The chain links TRBV6-1 to TRBJ2-3; 10 bases are a match to TRBD1. CDR3 size: 16 residues. Germline trimming cut 8 bases from V and 1 base from J; bases unmatched to any gene: 9. Germline lookup yields CDR1 MNHNS and CDR2 SASEGT. The CDR3 region has the DNA TGTGCCAGCCGCCATACCGGGACAGGGGGCACAGATACGCAGTATTTT. Encoded protein: CASRHTGTGGTDTQYF.

This clonotype occurred a few times. This chain joins TRBV12-3 or TRBV12-4 and TRBJ2-5; a possible D gene is TRBD2 (5 bases). The length of the CDR3 is 13 residues. Trimming left V 7 bases short and J 6 bases short, with 15 bases between. CDR3 nucleotides: TGTGCCAGCACCCGGACTCCTCCGCAGACCCAGTACTTC. Protein product: CASTRTPPQTQYF.

This clonotype was observed a few times. The chain couples TRBV4-2 to TRBJ2-3; D possibly uses TRBD1 or TRBD2 (5 bases each). The V gene lost 4 bases and the J gene lost 3 bases, with 11 bases spanning the gap. Germline assignment: CDR1 LGHNA and CDR2 YNFKEQ. There are 14 residues in the CDR3. CDR3 residues: CASSRYEGTDTQYF. Here the CDR3 DNA reads TGTGCCAGCAGCCGTTATGAGGGGACAGATACGCAGTATTTT.

This clonotype has a handful of counts. The chain combines TRBV20-1 with TRBJ2-3, with a tentative D call TRBD2 (5 bases). This CDR3 contains 17 residues. Germline loops: CDR1 DFQATT, CDR2 SNEGSKA (reference sequence). Trimming took off 7 bases at V and 0 bases at J, with 23 bases between the two ends. Written as DNA, the CDR3 is TGCAGTGGTAAATCCCCCGGGCGAGGGTCTAGCACAGATACGCAGTATTTT. Translated, it gives CSGKSPGRGSSTDTQYF.

This clonotype has more than one count but fewer than ten. The rearrangement links TRBV9 to TRBJ2-1, with 10 positions matching TRBD2. V trimming: 6 bases; J trimming: 7 bases; junction bases outside the gene matches: 13. The germline CDR1 and CDR2 sequences are SGDLS and YYNGEE. The CDR3 runs 16 residues. The CDR3, as DNA: TGTGCCAGCAAAAAGGGCCCAGGGACTAGCGCGAATGAGCAGTTCTTC. It yields the protein CASKKGPGTSANEQFF.

This clonotype was found a few times. The chain uses TRBV6-1 and TRBJ2-1; no reliable D call. The V end was cut by 6 bases, the J end by 7 bases, with 13 bases between. Per germline, CDR1 MNHNS and CDR2 SASEGT. The CDR3 has 13 amino acids. The CDR3 spells CASSPQQFNEQFF. The CDR3 bases are TGTGCCAGCAGCCCGCAACAGTTTAATGAGCAGTTCTTC.

The chain employs TRBV6-1 and TRBJ1-4; 9 nucleotides align to TRBD1. V shed 7 bases, J shed 4 bases, and the junction held 4 bases outside the gene matches. The germline gives CDR1 MNHNS, CDR2 SASEGT. This CDR3 has 14 amino acids. The CDR3 DNA reads as TGTGCCAGCATTCGGGACAGGGATAATGAAAAACTGTTTTTT. Its translation is CASIRDRDNEKLFF.

This chain links TRBV10-1 with TRBJ2-1; 9 bases are a match to TRBD2. CDR1 and CDR2 (germline): WNHNN, SYGVQD (reference sequence). The CDR3 spans 16 residues. V gave up 2 bases and J gave up 3 bases; unmatched junction bases: 5. The CDR3 bases are TGCGCCAGCAGTGAGAGGCTAGCGGGAATCTACAATGAGCAGTTCTTC. Protein sequence: CASSERLAGIYNEQFF.

This clonotype was counted many times. The gene calls are TRBV7-9 and TRBJ2-5; 7 positions match TRBD2. The V segment lost 3 bases and the J segment 5 bases; nucleotides outside the gene matches: 3. From germline, CDR1 is SEHNR and CDR2 FQNEAQ (reference sequence). There are 13 residues in the CDR3. The chain's CDR3 is CASSLGGPETQYF. CDR3 in DNA: TGTGCCAGCAGCTTGGGAGGGCCGGAGACCCAGTACTTC.

This clonotype was counted only a few times. The chain combines TRBV12-3 or TRBV12-4 with TRBJ2-1; the D call may be TRBD1 or TRBD2 (5 bases each). Trimming removed 5 bases at V and 5 bases at J, with 19 bases between. The CDR3 totals 16 residues. CDR3 sequence: CASSVLPGRTNNEQFF. The CDR3 bases are TGTGCCAGCAGTGTGTTACCGGGACGGACGAACAATGAGCAGTTCTTC.

This rearrangement joins TRBV29-1 to TRBJ2-7, with TRBD1 identical over 8 bases. The ends lost 6 bases at V and 5 bases at J; junction bases unmatched: 3. Germline V gene lookup returns CDR1 SQVTM and CDR2 ANQGSEA. The CDR3 runs 11 residues. Written as DNA, the CDR3 is TGCAGCGTGATGACAGGGGACGAGCAGTACTTC. It is translated as CSVMTGDEQYF.

This clonotype was seen more than once but under ten times. The gene calls are TRBV3-1 and TRBJ1-6, with 8 bases lining up with TRBD1. Trimming cost V 9 bases and J 9 bases; bases outside gene matches: 7. This CDR3 spans 13 amino acids. CDR1 is LGHDT and CDR2 is YNNKEL in the germline V gene (reference sequence). The CDR3 is CASTGGQASPLHF. The CDR3 DNA sequence: TGTGCCAGTACAGGGGGACAAGCTTCACCCCTCCACTTT.

This clonotype appeared once. This chain connects TRBV5-1 to TRBJ2-7, with 9 bases that match TRBD1. The germline gives CDR1 SGHRS, CDR2 YFSETQ. This CDR3 contains 15 residues. J lost 6 bases, V lost 5 bases, and 12 bases had no gene match. The CDR3: CASRFTGQGWSEQYF. Here the CDR3 DNA reads TGCGCCAGCAGATTTACGGGACAGGGTTGGTCCGAGCAGTACTTC.

This clonotype appeared a few times. V usage is TRBV21-1 and J usage is TRBJ2-3; the table gives TRBD2 as D, unverified against the DNA. TRBV21-1 is termed a pseudogene. CDR3 length: 13 residues. CDR3 nucleotides: TGTGCCAGGGAGAGCGGTGGTACAGATACGCAGTATTTT. Amino acid sequence: CARESGGTDTQYF.

J is TRBJ2-7 and V is TRBV7-3; D remains unclear. The V gene lost 5 bases and the J gene lost 2 bases, with 10 bases spanning the gap. The CDR3 sequence is 13 residues long. Germline V gene lookup returns CDR1 SGHTA and CDR2 FQGTGA. CDR3 sequence: CASSVLLTYEQYF. In nucleotides, the CDR3 is TGTGCCAGCAGCGTTCTTTTAACCTACGAGCAGTACTTC.

This clonotype was observed once. The rearrangement uses TRBV19 and TRBJ2-3, with D maybe TRBD2 (6 bases). Germline V lookup: CDR1 LNHDA, CDR2 SQIVND (reference sequence). This CDR3 contains 18 residues. Trimming stripped 5 bases from V and 1 base from J, with 22 bases between. CDR3 sequence: CASSSRLGTTLGTDTQYF. DNA for the CDR3: TGTGCCAGTAGTTCCCGACTAGGCACTACACTTGGCACAGATACGCAGTATTTT.